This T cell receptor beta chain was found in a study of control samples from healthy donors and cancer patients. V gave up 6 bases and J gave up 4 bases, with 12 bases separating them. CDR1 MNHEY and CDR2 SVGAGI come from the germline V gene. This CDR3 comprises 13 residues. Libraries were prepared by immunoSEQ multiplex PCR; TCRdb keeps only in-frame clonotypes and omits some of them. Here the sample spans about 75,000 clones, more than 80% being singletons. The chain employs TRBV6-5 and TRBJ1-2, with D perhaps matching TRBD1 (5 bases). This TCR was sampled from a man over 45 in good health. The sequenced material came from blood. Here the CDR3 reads CASRGQPSYGYTF. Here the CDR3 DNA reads TGTGCCAGCAGGGGGCAGCCCTCCTATGGCTACACCTTC.